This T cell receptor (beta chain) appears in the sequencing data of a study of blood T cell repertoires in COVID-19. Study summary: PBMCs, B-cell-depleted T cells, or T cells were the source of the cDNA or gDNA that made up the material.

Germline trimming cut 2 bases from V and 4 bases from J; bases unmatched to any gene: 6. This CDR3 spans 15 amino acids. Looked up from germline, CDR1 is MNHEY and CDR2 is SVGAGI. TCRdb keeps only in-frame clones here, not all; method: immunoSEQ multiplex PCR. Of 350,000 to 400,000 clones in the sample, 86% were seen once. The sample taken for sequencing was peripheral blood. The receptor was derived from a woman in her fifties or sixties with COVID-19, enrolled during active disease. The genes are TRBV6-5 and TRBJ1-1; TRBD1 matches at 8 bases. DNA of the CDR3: TGTGCCAGCAGTTACAACGCTGGACAGGGCACTGAAGCTTTCTTT. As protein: CASSYNAGQGTEAFF.